A selection of T cell receptor beta chains follows, all from one sample in a study of T cells in Graves' hyperthyroidism and ophthalmopathy. TCRdb independently ran MiXCR on the multiplex PCR reads; one entry per CDR3 protein. The sample lists about 560,000 distinct CDR3 sequences, 16% occurring once. Sample: blood. The receptors derive from a woman aged 18-35 years with Graves' hyperthyroidism. Each CDR3 is given without its conserved first and last residue.

>TRBJ2-3|TRBV5-6
ASSPGQGADTQY
>TRBJ2-1|TRBV11-2
ASSPRSSGGLYNEQF
>TRBJ1-5|TRBV6-2/TRBV6-3
ASSATEISQPQH
>TRBJ2-2|TRBV11-2
ASSWMWENGAGELF
>TRBJ1-5|TRBV7-8
ASSPRHKTDIDQPQH
>TRBJ2-3|TRBV12-3/TRBV12-4
ASTLRRGLSTDTQY
>TRBJ2-3|TRBV4-3
ASSPEGLQAQDTQY
>TRBJ2-3|TRBV20-1
SARAGEGSSTDTQY
>TRBJ2-6|TRBV2
ASSEGSSGANVLT
>TRBJ2-7|TRBV9
ASSVEGDEQY
>TRBJ2-2|TRBV6-5
ASSYPLAGTHQRNTGELF
>TRBJ2-4|TRBV5-1
ASSAPQGAKNIQY
>TRBJ2-5|TRBV5-1
ASSSGLETQY
>TRBJ1-2|TRBV19
ASSMGQGVRGYT
>TRBJ2-7|TRBV28
ASRGAQRGGYEQY
>TRBJ1-6|TRBV28
ASSLRKSSYNSPLH
>TRBJ1-2|TRBV19
ASRVQAAYGYT
>TRBJ1-6|TRBV9
ASSVRDSGSPLH
>TRBJ2-5|TRBV24-1
ATSDLGQNQETQY
>TRBJ1-1|TRBV12-3/TRBV12-4
ASSSVGLNTEAF